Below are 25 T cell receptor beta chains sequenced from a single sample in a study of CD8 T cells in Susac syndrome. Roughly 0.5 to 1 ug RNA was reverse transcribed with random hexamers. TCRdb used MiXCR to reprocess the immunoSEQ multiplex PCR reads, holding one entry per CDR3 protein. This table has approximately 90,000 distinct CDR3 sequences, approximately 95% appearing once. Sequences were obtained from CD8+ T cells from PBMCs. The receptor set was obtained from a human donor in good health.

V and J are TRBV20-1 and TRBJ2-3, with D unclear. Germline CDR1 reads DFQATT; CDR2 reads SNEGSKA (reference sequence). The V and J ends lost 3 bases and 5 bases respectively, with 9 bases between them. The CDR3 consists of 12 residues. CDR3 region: CSARGFQDTQYF. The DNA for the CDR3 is TGCAGTGCTAGGGGGTTTCAAGATACGCAGTATTTT.

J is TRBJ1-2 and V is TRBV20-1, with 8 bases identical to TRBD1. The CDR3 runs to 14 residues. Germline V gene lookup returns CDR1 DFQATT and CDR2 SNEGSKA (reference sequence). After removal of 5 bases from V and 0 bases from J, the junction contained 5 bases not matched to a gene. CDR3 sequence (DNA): TGCAGTGCTCCAGGGGGCGCGACTAACTATGGCTACACCTTC. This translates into CSAPGGATNYGYTF.

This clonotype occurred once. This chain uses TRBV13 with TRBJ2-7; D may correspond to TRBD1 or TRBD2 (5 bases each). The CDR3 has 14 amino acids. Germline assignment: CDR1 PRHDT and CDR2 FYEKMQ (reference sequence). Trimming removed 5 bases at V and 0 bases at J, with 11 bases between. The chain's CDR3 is CASSQGRSSYEQYF. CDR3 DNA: TGTGCCAGCAGCCAGGGACGGAGCTCCTACGAGCAGTACTTC.

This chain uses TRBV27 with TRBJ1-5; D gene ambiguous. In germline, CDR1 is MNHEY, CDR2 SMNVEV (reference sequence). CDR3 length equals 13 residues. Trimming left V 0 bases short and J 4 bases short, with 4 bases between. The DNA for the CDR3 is TGTGCCAGCAGTTTATCGGGTAATCAGCCCCAGCATTTT. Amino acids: CASSLSGNQPQHF.

The CDR3 sequence is CASSRTGTSTDTQYF. CDR3 nucleotide sequence: TGTGCCAGCAGCAGAACAGGGACTAGCACAGATACGCAGTATTTT. The genes are TRBV28 and TRBJ2-3, with D perhaps given as TRBD1 or TRBD2 (6 bases each). The length of the CDR3 is 15 residues. Germline values: CDR1 MDHEN, CDR2 SYDVKM. The ends were cut back, 6 bases at V and 0 bases at J, with 13 bases in the middle.

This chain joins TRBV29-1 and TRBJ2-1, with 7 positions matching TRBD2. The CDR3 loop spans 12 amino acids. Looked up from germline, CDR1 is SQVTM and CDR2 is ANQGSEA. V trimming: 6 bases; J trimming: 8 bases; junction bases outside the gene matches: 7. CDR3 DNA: TGCAGCGTACCAGGACTAGTTGATGAGCAGTTCTTC. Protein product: CSVPGLVDEQFF.

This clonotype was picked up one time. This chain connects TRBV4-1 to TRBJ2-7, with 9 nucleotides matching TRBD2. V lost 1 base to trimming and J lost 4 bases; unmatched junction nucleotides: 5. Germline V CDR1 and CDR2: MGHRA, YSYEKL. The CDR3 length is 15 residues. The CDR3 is CASSQGLAGQYEQYF. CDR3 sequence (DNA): TGCGCCAGCAGCCAAGGGCTAGCGGGGCAGTACGAGCAGTACTTC.

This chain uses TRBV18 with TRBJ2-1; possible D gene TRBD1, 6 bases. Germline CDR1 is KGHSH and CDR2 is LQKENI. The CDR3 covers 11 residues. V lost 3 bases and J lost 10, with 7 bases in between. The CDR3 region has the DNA TGTGCCAGCTCACCCGGACAGGAGCAGTTCTTC. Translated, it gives CASSPGQEQFF.

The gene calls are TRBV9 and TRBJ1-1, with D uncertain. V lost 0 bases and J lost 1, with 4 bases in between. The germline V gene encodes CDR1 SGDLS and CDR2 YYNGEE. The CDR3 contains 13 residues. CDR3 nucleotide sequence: TGTGCCAGCAGCGTAGCCGGGAACACTGAAGCTTTCTTT. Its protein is CASSVAGNTEAFF.

DNA for the CDR3: TGTGCCAGCAGCCAAGATTCCGGGACCGCCTACGAGCAGTACTTC. Amino acid sequence: CASSQDSGTAYEQYF. This sequence joins TRBV4-2 and TRBJ2-7, with D perhaps TRBD1 or TRBD2 (5 bases each). CDR3 length: 15 residues. V lost 0 bases and J lost 2, with 11 bases in between. Germline V gene data show CDR1 as LGHNA and CDR2 as YNFKEQ.

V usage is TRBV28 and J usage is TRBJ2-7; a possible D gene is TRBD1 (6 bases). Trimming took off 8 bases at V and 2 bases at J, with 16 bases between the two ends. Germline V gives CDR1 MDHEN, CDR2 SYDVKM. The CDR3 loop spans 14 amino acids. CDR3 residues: CASLMTGETYEQYF. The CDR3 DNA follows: TGTGCCAGCCTTATGACAGGAGAGACCTACGAGCAGTACTTC.

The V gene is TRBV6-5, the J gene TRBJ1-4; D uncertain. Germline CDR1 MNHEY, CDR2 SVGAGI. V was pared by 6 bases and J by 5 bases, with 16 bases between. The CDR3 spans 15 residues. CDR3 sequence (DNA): TGTGCCAGCAGCCCAACGGACCCGGACAATGAAAAACTGTTTTTT. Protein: CASSPTDPDNEKLFF.

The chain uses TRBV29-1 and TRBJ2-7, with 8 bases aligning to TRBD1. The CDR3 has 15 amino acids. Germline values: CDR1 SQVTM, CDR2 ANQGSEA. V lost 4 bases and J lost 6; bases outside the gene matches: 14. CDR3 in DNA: TGCAGCGTTGCCCTTACAGGGGGGAAAGCTGGCGAGCAGTACTTC. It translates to CSVALTGGKAGEQYF.

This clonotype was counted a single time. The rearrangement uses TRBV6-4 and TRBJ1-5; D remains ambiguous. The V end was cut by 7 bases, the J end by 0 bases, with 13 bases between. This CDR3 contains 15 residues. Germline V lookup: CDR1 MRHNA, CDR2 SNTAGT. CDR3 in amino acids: CASTVPHDSNQPQHF. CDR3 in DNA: TGTGCCAGCACCGTCCCCCACGATAGCAATCAGCCCCAGCATTTT.

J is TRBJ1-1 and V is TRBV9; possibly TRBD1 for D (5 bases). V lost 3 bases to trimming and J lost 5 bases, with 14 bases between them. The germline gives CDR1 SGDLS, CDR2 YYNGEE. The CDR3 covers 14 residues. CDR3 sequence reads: CASSETARATEAFF. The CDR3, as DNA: TGTGCCAGCAGCGAGACAGCGAGGGCGACTGAAGCTTTCTTT. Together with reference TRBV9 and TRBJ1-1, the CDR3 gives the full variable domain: DSGVTQTPKHLITATGQRVTLRCSPRSGDLSVYWYQQSLDQGLQFLIQYYNGEERAKGNILERFSAQQFPDLHSELNLSSLELGDSALYFCASSETARATEAFFGQGTRLTVV.

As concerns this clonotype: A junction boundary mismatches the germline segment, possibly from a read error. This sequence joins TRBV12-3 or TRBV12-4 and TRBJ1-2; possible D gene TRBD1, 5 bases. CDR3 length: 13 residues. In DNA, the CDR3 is TGTGTCAGCAGTAAGGGGATGGCCTATGGCTACACCTTC. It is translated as CVSSKGMAYGYTF.

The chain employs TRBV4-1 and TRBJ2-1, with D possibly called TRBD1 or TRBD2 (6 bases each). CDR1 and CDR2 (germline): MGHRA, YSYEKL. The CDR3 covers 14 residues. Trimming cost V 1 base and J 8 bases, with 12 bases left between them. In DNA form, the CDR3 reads TGCGCCAGCAGCCAAGGGGGGGCCGGGGATGAGCAGTTCTTC. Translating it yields CASSQGGAGDEQFF.

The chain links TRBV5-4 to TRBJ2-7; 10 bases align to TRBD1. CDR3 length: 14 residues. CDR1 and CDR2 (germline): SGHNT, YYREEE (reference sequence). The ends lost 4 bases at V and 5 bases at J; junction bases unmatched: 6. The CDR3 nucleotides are TGTGCCAGCAGCCTGGGACAGGGGCGGAACGAGCAGTACTTC. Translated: CASSLGQGRNEQYF.

CDR3 protein: CASSSRGNTGELFF. CDR3 nucleotide sequence: TGTGCCAGCAGCTCCCGGGGGAACACCGGGGAGCTGTTTTTT. J is TRBJ2-2 and V is TRBV7-9; TRBD2 is a possible D gene (5 bases). V lost 4 bases and J 1 base, leaving 7 bases between the germline ends. In germline, CDR1 is SEHNR, CDR2 FQNEAQ (reference sequence). The CDR3 length is 14 residues.

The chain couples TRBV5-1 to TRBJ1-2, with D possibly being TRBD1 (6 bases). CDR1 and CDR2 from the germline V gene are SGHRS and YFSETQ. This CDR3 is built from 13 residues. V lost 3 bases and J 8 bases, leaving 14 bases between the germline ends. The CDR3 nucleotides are TGCGCCAGCAGCTCGATCGGGGGCTGGGGCTACACCTTC. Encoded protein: CASSSIGGWGYTF.

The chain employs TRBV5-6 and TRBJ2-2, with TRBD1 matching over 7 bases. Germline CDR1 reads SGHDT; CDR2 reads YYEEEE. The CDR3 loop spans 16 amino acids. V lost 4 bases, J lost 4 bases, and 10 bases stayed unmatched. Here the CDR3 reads CASSHSTGTATGELFF. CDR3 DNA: TGTGCCAGCAGCCATTCGACCGGGACAGCCACCGGGGAGCTGTTTTTT.

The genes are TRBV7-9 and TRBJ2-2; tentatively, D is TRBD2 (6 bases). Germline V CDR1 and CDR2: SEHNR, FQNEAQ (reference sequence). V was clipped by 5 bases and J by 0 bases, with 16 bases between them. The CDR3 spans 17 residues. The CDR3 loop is CASSHPKLAPNTGELFF. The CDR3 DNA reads TGTGCCAGCAGCCATCCTAAACTAGCCCCGAACACCGGGGAGCTGTTTTTT.

The CDR3 spells CASSEGTGRGDIQYF. CDR3 DNA: TGTGCCAGCAGTGAAGGGACAGGGCGAGGGGACATTCAGTACTTC. The chain carries TRBV2 and TRBJ2-4; TRBD1 agrees at 8 bases. The CDR3 runs 15 residues. Germline assignment: CDR1 SNHLY and CDR2 FYNNEI. The trim removed 1 base at V and 8 bases at J, leaving 7 bases unmatched.

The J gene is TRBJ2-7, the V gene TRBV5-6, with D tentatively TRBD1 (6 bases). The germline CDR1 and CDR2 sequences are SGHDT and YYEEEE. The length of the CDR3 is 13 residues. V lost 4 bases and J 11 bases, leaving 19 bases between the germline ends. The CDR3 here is CASSPWTDPVEYF. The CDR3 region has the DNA TGTGCCAGCAGCCCATGGACAGACCCTGTTGAGTACTTC.

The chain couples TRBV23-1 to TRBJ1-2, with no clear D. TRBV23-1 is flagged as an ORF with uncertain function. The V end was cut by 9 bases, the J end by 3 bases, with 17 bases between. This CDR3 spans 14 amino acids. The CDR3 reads CARTGPRPHYGYTF. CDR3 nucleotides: TGCGCCAGGACCGGACCCCGACCCCACTATGGCTACACCTTC.